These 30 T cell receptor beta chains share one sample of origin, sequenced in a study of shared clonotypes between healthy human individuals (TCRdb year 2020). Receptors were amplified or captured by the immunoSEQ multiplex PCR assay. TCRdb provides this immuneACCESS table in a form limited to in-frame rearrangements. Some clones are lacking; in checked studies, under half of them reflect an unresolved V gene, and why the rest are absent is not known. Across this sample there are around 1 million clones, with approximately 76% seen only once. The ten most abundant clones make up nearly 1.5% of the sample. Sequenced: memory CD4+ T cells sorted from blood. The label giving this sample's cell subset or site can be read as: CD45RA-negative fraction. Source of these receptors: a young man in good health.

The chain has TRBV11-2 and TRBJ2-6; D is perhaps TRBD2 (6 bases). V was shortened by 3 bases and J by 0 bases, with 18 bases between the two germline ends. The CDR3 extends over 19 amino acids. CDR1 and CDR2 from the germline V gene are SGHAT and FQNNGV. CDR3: CASSFSRGKTTSGANVLTF. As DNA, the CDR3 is TGTGCCAGCAGCTTTAGTCGGGGGAAGACGACCTCTGGGGCCAACGTCCTGACTTTC.

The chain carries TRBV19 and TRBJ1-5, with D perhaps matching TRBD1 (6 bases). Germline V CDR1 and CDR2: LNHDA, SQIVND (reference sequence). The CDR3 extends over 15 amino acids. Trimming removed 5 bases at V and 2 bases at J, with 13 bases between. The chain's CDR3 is CASSAQGEGNQPQHF. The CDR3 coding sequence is TGTGCCAGTAGTGCACAGGGTGAGGGCAATCAGCCCCAGCATTTT.

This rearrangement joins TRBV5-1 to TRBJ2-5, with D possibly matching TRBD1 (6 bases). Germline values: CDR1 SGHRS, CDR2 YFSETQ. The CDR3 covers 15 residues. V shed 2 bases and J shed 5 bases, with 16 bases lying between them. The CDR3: CASSLGTHGVETQYF. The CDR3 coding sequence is TGCGCCAGCAGCTTAGGGACACATGGGGTGGAGACCCAGTACTTC. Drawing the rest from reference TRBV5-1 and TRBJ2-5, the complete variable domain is KAGVTQTPRYLIKTRGQQVTLSCSPISGHRSVSWYQQTPGQGLQFLFEYFSETQRNKGNFPGRFSGRQFSNSRSEMNVSTLELGDSALYLCASSLGTHGVETQYFGPGTRLLVL.

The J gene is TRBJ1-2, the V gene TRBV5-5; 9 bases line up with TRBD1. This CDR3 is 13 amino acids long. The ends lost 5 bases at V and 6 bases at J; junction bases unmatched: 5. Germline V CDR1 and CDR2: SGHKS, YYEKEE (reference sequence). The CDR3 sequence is CASRPGTGNGYTF. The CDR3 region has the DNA TGTGCCAGCAGGCCCGGGACAGGGAATGGCTACACCTTC.

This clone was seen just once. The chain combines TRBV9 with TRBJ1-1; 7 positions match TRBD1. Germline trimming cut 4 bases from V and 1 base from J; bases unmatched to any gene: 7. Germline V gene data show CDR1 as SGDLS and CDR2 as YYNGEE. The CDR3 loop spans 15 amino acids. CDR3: CASSKRGLGNTEAFF. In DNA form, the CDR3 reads TGTGCCAGCAGCAAAAGGGGGCTCGGGAACACTGAAGCTTTCTTT.

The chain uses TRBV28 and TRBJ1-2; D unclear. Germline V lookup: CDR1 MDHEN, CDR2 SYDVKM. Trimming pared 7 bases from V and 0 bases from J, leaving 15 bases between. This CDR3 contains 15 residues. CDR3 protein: CASKTPQAANYGYTF. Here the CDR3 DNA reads TGTGCCAGCAAAACACCTCAGGCAGCTAACTATGGCTACACCTTC.

CDR3 nucleotide sequence: TGTGCCAGCAGCTCATCTCCCCCCCGTTTGAACACCGGGGAGCTGTTTTTT. Protein sequence: CASSSSPPRLNTGELFF. The chain is built from TRBV7-2 and TRBJ2-2; no clear D. This CDR3 comprises 17 residues. The germline V and J ends were trimmed by 4 bases and 1 base, with 16 bases remaining between them. Germline V gene sequence: CDR1 SGHTA, CDR2 FQGNSA.

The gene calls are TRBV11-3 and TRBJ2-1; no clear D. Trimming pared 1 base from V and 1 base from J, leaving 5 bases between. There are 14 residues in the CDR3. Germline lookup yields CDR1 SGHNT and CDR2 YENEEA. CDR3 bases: TGTGCCAGCAGCTTAGGTGGTTCCTACAATGAGCAGTTCTTC. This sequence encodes CASSLGGSYNEQFF.

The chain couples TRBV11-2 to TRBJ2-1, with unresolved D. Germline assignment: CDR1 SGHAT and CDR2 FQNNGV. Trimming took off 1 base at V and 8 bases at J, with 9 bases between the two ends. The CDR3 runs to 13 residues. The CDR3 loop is CASSLGQADEQFF. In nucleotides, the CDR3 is TGTGCCAGCAGCTTAGGCCAGGCGGATGAGCAGTTCTTC.

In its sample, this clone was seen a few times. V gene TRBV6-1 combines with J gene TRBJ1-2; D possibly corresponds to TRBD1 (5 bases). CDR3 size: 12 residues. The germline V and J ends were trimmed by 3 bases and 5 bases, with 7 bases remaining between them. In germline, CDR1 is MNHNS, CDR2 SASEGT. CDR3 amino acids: CASSDRQYGYTF. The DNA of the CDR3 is TGTGCCAGCAGTGATAGACAGTATGGCTACACCTTC.

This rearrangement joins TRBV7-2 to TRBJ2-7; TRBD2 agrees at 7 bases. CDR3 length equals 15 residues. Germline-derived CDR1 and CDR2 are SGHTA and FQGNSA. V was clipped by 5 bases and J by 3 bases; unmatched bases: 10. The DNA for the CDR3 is TGTGCCAGCAGCCGAGGACTAGGCTTCGTCTACGAGCAGTACTTC. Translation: CASSRGLGFVYEQYF.

The CDR3 sequence: CASSSTGAHYGYTF. The CDR3 DNA is TGTGCCAGCAGTTCGACAGGAGCCCACTATGGCTACACCTTC. The chain joins TRBV7-6 to TRBJ1-2; weak D call: TRBD1 (6 bases). Germline V gives CDR1 SGHVS, CDR2 FNYEAQ. V lost 6 bases and J 3 bases, leaving 14 bases between the germline ends. The CDR3 loop spans 14 amino acids.

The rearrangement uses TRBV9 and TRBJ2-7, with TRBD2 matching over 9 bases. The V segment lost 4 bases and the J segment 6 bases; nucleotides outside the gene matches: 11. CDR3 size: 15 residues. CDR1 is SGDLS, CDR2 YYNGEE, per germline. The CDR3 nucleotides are TGTGCCAGCAGCTCGACTTGGGTGCGGGAGGGCGAGCAGTACTTC. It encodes CASSSTWVREGEQYF.

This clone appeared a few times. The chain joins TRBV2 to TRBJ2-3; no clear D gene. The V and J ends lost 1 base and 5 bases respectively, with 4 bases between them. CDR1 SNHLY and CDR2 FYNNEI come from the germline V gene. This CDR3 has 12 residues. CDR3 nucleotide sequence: TGTGCCAGCAGTGAAGGGAAAGATACGCAGTATTTT. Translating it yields CASSEGKDTQYF.

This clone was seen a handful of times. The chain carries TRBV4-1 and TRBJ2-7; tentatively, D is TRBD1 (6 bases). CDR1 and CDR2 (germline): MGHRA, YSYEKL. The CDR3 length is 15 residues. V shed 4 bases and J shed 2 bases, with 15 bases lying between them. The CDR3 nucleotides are TGCGCCAGCAGCCGCGTATCGGACAGAGCCTACGAGCAGTACTTC. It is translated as CASSRVSDRAYEQYF.

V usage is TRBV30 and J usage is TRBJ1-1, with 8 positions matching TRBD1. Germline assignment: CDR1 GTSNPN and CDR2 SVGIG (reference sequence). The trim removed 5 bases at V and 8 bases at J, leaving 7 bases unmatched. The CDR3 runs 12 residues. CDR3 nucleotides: TGTGCCTGGGTGGACAGGGCCTACGAAGCTTTCTTT. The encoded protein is CAWVDRAYEAFF.

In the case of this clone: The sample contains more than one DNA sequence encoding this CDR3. The CDR3 region is CASSLNSNYGYTF. CDR3 nucleotide sequence: TGTGCCAGCAGCCTGAACTCAAACTATGGCTACACCTTC. The chain is built from TRBV5-4 and TRBJ1-2; no clear D gene. V gave up 4 bases and J gave up 2 bases, with 9 bases separating them. Germline V gene data show CDR1 as SGHNT and CDR2 as YYREEE (reference sequence). The CDR3 has 13 residues.

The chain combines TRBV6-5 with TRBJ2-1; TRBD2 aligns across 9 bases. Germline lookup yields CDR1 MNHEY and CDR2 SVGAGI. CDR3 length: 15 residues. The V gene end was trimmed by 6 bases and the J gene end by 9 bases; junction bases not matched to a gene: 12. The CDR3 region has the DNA TGTGCCAGCAGCCCCGGGGTAGCGGGAGCTGGTGAGCAGTTCTTC. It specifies CASSPGVAGAGEQFF.

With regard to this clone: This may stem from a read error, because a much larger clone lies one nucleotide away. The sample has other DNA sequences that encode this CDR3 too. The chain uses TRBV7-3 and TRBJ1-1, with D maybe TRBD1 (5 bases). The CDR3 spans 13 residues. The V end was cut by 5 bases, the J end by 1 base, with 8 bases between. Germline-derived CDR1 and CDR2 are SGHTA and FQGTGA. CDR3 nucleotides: TGTGCCAGCAGCCGCACAGGGAACACTGAAGCTTTCTTT. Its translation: CASSRTGNTEAFF.

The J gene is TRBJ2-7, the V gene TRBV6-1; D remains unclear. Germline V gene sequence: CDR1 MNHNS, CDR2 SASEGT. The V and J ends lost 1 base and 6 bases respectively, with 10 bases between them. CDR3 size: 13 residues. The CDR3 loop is CASSEVVAREQYF. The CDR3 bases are TGTGCCAGCAGTGAAGTGGTGGCTCGCGAGCAGTACTTC.

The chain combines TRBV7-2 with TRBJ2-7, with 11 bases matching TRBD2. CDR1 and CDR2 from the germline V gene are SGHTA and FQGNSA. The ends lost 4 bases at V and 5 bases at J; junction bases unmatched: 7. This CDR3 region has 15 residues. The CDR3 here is CASSWDGTSGDEQYF. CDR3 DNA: TGTGCCAGCAGCTGGGACGGGACTAGCGGAGACGAGCAGTACTTC.

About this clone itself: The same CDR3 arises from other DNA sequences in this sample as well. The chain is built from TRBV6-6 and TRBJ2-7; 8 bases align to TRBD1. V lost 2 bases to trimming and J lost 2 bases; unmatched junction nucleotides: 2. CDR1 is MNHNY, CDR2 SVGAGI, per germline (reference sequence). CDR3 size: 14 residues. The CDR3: CASSYGQGPYEQYF. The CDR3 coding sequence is TGTGCCAGCAGTTACGGACAGGGCCCCTACGAGCAGTACTTC.

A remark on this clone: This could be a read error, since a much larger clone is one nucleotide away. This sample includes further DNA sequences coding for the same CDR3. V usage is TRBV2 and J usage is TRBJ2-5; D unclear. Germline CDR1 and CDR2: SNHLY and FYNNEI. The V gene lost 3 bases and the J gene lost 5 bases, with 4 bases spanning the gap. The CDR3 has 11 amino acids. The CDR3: CASSDRETQYF. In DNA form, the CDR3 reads TGTGCCAGCAGTGACCGGGAGACCCAGTACTTC.

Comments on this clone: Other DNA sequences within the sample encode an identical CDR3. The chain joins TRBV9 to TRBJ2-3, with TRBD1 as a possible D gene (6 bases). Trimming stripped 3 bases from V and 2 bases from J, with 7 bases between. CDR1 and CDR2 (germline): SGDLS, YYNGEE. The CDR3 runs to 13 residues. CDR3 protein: CASSDRVTDTQYF. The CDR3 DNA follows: TGTGCCAGCAGCGACAGGGTCACAGATACGCAGTATTTT.

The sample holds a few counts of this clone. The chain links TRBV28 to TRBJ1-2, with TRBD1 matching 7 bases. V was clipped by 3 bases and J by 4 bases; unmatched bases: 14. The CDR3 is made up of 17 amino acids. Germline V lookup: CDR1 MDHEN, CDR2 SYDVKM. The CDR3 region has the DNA TGTGCCAGCAGTTTTGGTACAGGGGCCGCTCCTGTCTATGGCTACACCTTC. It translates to CASSFGTGAAPVYGYTF.

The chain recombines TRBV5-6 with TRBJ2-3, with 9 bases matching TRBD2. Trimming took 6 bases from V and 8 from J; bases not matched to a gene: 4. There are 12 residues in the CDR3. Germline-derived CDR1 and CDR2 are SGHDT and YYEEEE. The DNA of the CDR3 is TGTGCCAGCACCCTACTAGCGGGTACGCAGTATTTT. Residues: CASTLLAGTQYF.

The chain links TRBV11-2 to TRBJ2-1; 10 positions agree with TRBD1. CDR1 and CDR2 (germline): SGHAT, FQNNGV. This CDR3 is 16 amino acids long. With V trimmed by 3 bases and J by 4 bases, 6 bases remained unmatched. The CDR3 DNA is TGTGCCAGCAGCTTCTTCGGGACAGGGGTTTACAATGAGCAGTTCTTC. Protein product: CASSFFGTGVYNEQFF.

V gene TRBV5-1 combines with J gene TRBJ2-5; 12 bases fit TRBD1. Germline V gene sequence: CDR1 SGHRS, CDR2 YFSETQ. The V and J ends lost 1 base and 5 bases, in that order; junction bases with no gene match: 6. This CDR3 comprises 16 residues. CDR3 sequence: CASSLKGQGARETQYF. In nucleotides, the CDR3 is TGCGCCAGCAGCTTGAAGGGACAGGGGGCGAGGGAGACCCAGTACTTC.

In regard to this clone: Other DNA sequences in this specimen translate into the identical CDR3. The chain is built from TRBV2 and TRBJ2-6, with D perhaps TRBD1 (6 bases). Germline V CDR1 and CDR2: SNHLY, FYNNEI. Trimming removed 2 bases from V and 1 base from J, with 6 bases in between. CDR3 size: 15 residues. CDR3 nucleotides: TGTGCCAGCAGTGAACAGGGGTCTGGGGCCAACGTCCTGACTTTC. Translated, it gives CASSEQGSGANVLTF.

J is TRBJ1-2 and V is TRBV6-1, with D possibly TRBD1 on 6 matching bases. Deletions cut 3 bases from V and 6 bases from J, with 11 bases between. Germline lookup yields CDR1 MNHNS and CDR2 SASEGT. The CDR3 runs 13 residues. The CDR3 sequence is CASSEQGYNGYTF. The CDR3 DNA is TGTGCCAGCAGTGAGCAGGGGTATAATGGCTACACCTTC.